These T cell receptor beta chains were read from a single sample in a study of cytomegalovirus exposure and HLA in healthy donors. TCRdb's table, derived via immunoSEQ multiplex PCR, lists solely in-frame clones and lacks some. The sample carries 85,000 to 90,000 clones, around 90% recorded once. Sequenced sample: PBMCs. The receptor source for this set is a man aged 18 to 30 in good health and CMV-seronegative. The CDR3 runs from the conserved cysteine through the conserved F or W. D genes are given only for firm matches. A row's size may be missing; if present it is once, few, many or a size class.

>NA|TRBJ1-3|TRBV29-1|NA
TGCAGCGTTGAAGCCCGCGCTGGAAACACCATATATTTT
CSVEARAGNTIYF
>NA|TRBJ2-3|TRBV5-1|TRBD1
TGCGCCAGCAACCAAGGGACAGGGAGTGATACGCAGTATTTT
CASNQGTGSDTQYF
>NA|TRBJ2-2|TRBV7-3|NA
TGTGCCAGCAGCCGCGATTCCCCCGGGGAGCTGTTTTTT
CASSRDSPGELFF
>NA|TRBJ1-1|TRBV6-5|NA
TGTGCCAGCGGCCGGAGGGTGAACACTGAAGCTTTCTTT
CASGRRVNTEAFF
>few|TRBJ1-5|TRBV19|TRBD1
TGTGCCAGTAGTATGGGGACAGGGAGTCAGCCCCAGCATTTT
CASSMGTGSQPQHF
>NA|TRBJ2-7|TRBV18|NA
TGTGCCAGCTCACCGAAAACTACACGAATCTACGAGCAGTACTTC
CASSPKTTRIYEQYF
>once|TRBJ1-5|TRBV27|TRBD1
TGTGCCAGCAGTCCGGGACAGTCACTTAATCAGCCCCAGCATTTT
CASSPGQSLNQPQHF
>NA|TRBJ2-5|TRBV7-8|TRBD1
TGTGCCAGCAGTCACCGGGACAGTCGGACGAATAAGTACTTC
CASSHRDSRTNKYF
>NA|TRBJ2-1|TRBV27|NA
TGTGCCAGCAGTTTAATGTTAGGACTATCGTCCAATGAGCAGTTCTTC
CASSLMLGLSSNEQFF
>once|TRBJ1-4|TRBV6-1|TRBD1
TGTGCCAGCAGTGTGACAGGGGTTTGGGAAAAACTGTTTTTT
CASSVTGVWEKLFF
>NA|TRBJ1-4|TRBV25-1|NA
TGTGCCAGCAGCCGAGGACAGCAGGAAAAACTGTTTTTT
CASSRGQQEKLFF
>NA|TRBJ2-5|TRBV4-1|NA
TGCGCCAGCAGCCAAGTACTCTGGGAGACCCAGTACTTC
CASSQVLWETQYF
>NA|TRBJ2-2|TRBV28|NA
TGTGCCAGCAGTTCGCCCATAGGGGAGGCTTACACCGGGGAGCTGTTTTTT
CASSSPIGEAYTGELFF
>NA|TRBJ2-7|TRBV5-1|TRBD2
TGCGCCAGCAGCTCGGGACTAGCGGGAGGAAACGAGCAGTACTTC
CASSSGLAGGNEQYF
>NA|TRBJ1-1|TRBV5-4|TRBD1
TGTGCCAGCAGCGTCGGACAGGGGCGCGGTAACACTGAAGCTTTCTTT
CASSVGQGRGNTEAFF
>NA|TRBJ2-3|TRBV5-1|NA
TGCGCCAGCAGCTTACGAGGGGGAGACACAGATACGCAGTATTTT
CASSLRGGDTDTQYF
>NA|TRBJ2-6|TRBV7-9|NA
TGTTCCAGCAGCTTACAGGTTCCCTTGACTTTC
CSSSLQVPLTF
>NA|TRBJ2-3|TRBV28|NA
TGTGCCAGCAGTTTGAACAGGCCTAAAAGCACAGATACGCAGTATTTT
CASSLNRPKSTDTQYF
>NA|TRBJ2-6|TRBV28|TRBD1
TGTGCCAGCAGTCCCCGGGACAGGGGTACGGGCTACTCTGGGGCCAACGTCCTGACTTTC
CASSPRDRGTGYSGANVLTF
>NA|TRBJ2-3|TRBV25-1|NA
TGTGCCAGCAGTGCGGGGGGACAACTCAGAGATACGCAGTATTTT
CASSAGGQLRDTQYF
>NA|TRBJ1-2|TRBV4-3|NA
TGCGCCAGCAGCCCCCCGATGGGCGGCTACACCTTC
CASSPPMGGYTF
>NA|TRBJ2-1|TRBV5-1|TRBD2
TGCGCCAGCAGCTTGGATTCTAGCGGCGAGCAGTTCTTC
CASSLDSSGEQFF
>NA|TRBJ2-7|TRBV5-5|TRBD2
TGTGCCAGCAGCTCCCGCCTAGCGGGGGAGCAGTACTTC
CASSSRLAGEQYF
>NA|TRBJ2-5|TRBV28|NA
TGTGCCAGCAGTGACCGACGCGGCAGTCGAGAGACCCAGTACTTC
CASSDRRGSRETQYF
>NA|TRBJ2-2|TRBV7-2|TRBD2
TGTGCCAGCAGCTTAGATTCGATGGGCCTAGCGGGAGTACCCGGGGAGCTGTTTTTT
CASSLDSMGLAGVPGELFF
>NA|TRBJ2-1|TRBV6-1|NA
TGTGCCAGCGGGCGGGGAAATGAGCAGTTCTTC
CASGRGNEQFF
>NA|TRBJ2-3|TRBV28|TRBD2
TGTGCCAGCCAAGGCGGGAGACCGCAGTATTTT
CASQGGRPQYF
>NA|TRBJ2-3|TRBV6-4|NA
TGTGCCAGCAACCCCGGAGGGGCAGGAGATACGCAGTATTTT
CASNPGGAGDTQYF
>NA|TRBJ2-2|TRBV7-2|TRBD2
TGTGCCAGCAGCGCAACTATCCCTAGCGGGAGGAGGTTCACCGGGGAGCTGTTTTTT
CASSATIPSGRRFTGELFF
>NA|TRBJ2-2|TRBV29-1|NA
TGCAGCGTTGTCGGCAGGGTGAACACCGGGGAGCTGTTTTTT
CSVVGRVNTGELFF
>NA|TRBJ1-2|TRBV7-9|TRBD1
TGTTCCAGCAGCTTGCGACCGGACAGGCGAGCGGGTGGCTACACCTTC
CSSSLRPDRRAGGYTF
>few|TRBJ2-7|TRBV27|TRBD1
TGTGCCAGCAGGGGGATCGGGACAGGGGCCTCCTACGAGCAGTACTTC
CASRGIGTGASYEQYF
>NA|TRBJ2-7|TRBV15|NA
TGTGCCACCAGCAGTCGTTCCACCGGGACTCCGTACGAGCAGTACTTC
CATSSRSTGTPYEQYF
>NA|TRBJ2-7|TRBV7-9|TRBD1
TGTGCCAGCAGCTTAACTACCGGGACAGGGGCGTGCGAGCAGTACTTC
CASSLTTGTGACEQYF
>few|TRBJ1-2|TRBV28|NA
TGTGCCAGCAGTTTAGGGGGGGCTGGCTATGGCTACACCTTC
CASSLGGAGYGYTF
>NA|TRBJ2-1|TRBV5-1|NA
TGCGCCAGCAGCCCTGGGGACTCCCACAATGAGCAGTTCTTC
CASSPGDSHNEQFF
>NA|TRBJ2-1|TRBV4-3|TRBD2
TGCGCCAGCAGTCCAGGGGGACTAGCGGGAGGGTTCTATGAGCAGTTCTTC
CASSPGGLAGGFYEQFF
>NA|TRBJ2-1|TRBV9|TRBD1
TGTGCCAGCAGCGTAGATCCCAGGGGGAAAAACAATGAGCAGTTCTTC
CASSVDPRGKNNEQFF
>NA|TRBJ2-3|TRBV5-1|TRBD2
TGCGCCAGCAGCTTGTGGCCGGGGACTAGCGGGAGTCGGACAGATACGCAGTATTTT
CASSLWPGTSGSRTDTQYF
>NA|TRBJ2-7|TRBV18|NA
TGTGCCAGCTCACCACGTGAAACAACAGCCGAGCAGTACTTC
CASSPRETTAEQYF